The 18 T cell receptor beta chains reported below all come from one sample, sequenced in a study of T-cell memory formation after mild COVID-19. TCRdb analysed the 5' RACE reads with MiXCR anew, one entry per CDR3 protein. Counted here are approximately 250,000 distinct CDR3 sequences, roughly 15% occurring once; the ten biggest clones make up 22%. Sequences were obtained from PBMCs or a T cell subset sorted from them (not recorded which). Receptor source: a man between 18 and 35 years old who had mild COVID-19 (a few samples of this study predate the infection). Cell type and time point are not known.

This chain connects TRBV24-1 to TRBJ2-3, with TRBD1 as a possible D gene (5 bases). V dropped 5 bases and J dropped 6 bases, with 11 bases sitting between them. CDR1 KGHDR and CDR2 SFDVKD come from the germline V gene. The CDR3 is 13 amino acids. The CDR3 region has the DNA TGTGCCACCAGTGCCCCAGGGCTGGATACGCAGTATTTT. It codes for CATSAPGLDTQYF.

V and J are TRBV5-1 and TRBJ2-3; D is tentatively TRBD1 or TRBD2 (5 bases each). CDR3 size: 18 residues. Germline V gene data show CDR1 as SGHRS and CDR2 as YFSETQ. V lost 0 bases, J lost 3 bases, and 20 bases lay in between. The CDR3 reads CASSLDPPGPGLTDTQYF. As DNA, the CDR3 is TGCGCCAGCAGCTTGGATCCGCCAGGGCCGGGGCTAACAGATACGCAGTATTTT.

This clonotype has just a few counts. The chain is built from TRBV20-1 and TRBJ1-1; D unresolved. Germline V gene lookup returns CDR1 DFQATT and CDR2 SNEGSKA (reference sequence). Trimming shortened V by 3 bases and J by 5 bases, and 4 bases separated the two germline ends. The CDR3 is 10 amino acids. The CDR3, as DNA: TGCAGTGCTAGGGCAACTGAAGCTTTCTTT. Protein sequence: CSARATEAFF.

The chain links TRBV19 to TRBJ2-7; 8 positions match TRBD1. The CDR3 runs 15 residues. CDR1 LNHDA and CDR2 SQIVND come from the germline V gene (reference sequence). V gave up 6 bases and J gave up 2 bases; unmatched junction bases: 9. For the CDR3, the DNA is TGTGCCAGTAGCCTTGACGCAGGGGGCGCCTACGAGCAGTACGTC. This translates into CASSLDAGGAYEQYV.

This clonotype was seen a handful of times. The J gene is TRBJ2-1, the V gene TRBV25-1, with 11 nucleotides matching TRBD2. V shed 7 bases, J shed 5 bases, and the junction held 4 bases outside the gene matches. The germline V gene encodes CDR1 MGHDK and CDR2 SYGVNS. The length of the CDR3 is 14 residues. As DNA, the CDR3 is TGTGCCAGCACCCATAGCGGGGGGGACAATGAGCAGTTCTTC. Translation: CASTHSGGDNEQFF.

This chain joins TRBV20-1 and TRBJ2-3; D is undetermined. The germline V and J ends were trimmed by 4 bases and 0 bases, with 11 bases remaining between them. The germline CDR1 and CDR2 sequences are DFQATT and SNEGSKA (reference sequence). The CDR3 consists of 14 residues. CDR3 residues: CSANPGRSTDTQYF. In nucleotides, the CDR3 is TGCAGTGCTAACCCGGGCAGGAGCACAGATACGCAGTATTTT.

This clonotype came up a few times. DNA of the CDR3: TGTGCCAGCAGCCCAGGAACGGGACAACAAGAGACCCAGTACTTC. Translating gives CASSPGTGQQETQYF. The chain combines TRBV7-9 with TRBJ2-5; tentatively, D is TRBD1 (6 bases). The CDR3 sequence is 15 residues long. Germline V lookup: CDR1 SEHNR, CDR2 FQNEAQ (reference sequence). V lost 5 bases to trimming and J lost 2 bases, with 15 bases between them.

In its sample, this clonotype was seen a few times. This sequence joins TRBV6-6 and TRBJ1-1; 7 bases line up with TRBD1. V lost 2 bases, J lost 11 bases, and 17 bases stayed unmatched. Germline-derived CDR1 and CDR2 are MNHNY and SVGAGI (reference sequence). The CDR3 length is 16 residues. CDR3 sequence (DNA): TGTGCCAGCAGTTACCAGTGGCCGGGCAGGGGGGATTTGGCTTTCTTT. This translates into CASSYQWPGRGDLAFF.

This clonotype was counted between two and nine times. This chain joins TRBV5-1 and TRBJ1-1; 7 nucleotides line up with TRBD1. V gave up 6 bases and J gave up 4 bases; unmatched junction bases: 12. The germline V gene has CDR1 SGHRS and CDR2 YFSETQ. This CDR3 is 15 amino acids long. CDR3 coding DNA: TGCGCCAGCACCTTCGACAGGGTACAAAGCACTGAAGCTTTCTTT. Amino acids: CASTFDRVQSTEAFF.

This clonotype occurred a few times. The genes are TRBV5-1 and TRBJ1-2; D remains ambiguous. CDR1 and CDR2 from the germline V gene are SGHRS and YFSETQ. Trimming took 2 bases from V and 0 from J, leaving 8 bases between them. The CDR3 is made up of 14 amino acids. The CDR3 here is CASSFETPNYGYTF. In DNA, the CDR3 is TGCGCCAGCAGCTTTGAGACTCCTAACTATGGCTACACCTTC.

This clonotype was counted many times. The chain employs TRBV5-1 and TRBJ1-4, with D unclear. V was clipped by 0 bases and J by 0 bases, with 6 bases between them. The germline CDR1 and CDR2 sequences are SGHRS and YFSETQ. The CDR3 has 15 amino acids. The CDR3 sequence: CASSLVGTTNEKLFF. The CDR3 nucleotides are TGCGCCAGCAGCTTGGTCGGGACAACTAATGAAAAACTGTTTTTT. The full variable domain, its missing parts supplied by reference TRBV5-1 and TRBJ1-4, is KAGVTQTPRYLIKTRGQQVTLSCSPISGHRSVSWYQQTPGQGLQFLFEYFSETQRNKGNFPGRFSGRQFSNSRSEMNVSTLELGDSALYLCASSLVGTTNEKLFFGSGTQLSVL.

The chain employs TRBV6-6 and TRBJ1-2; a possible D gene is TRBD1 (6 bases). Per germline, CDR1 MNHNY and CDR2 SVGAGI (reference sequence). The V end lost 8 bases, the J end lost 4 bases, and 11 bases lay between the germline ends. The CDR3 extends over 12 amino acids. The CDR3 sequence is CASFGGGYGYTF. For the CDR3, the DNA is TGTGCCAGCTTTGGGGGCGGCTATGGCTACACCTTC.

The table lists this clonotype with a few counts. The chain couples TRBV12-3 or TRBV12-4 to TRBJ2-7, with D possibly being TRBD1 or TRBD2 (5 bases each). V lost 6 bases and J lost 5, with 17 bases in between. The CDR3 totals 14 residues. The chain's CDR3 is CASRPGTIGNEQYF. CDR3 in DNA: TGTGCCAGCAGGCCCGGGACGATCGGCAACGAGCAGTACTTC.

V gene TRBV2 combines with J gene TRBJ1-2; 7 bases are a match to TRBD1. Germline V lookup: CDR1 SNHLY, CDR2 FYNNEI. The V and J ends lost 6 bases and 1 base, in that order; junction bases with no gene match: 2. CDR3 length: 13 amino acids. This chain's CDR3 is CASSGQVNYGYTF. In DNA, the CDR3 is TGTGCCAGCAGCGGACAGGTTAACTATGGCTACACCTTC.

DNA of the CDR3: TGTGCCAGCAGCTCACAGGGCTACACCACCTACGAGCAGTACTTC. Its protein product is CASSSQGYTTYEQYF. The chain has TRBV7-2 and TRBJ2-7; D possibly corresponds to TRBD1 (6 bases). CDR3 length: 15 amino acids. Germline V gives CDR1 SGHTA, CDR2 FQGNSA. The germline V and J ends were trimmed by 4 bases and 2 bases, with 15 bases remaining between them.

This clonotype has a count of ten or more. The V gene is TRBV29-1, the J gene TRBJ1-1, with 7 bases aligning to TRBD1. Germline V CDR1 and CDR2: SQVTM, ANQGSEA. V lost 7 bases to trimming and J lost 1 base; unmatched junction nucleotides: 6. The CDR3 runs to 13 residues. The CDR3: CSAQGGKNTEAFF. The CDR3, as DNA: TGCAGCGCCCAGGGGGGCAAGAACACTGAAGCTTTCTTT.

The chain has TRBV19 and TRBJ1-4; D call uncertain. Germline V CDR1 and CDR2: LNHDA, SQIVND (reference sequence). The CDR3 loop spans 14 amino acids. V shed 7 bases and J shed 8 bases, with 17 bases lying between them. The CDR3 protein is CASTPDRHQEKLFF. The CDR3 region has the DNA TGTGCCAGTACCCCGGATCGGCATCAGGAAAAACTGTTTTTT.

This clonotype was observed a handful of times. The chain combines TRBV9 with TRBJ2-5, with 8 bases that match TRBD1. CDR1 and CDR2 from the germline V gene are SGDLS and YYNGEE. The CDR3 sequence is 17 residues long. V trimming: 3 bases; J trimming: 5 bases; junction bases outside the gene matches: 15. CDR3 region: CASSGTGQGISGETQYF. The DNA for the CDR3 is TGTGCCAGCAGCGGAACAGGACAGGGAATTTCGGGGGAGACCCAGTACTTC.